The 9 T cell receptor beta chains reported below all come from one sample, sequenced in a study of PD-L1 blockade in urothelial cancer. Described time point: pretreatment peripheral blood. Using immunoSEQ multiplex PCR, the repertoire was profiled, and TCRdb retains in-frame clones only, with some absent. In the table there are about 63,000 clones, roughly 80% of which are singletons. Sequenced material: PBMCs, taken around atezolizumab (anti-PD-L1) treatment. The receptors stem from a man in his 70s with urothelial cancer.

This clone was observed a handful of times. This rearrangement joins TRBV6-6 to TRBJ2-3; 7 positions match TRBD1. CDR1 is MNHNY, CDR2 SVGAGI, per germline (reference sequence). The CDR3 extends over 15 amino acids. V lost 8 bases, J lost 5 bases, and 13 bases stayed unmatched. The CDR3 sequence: CASLDAGTVKDTQYF. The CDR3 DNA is TGTGCCAGCCTCGACGCCGGGACAGTAAAAGATACGCAGTATTTT.

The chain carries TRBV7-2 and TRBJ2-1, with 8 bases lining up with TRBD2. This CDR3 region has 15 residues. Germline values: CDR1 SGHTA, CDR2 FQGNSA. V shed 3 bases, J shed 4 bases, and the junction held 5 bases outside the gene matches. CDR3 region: CASSFQSGGYNEQFF. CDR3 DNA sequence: TGTGCCAGCAGCTTCCAGAGCGGGGGTTACAATGAGCAGTTCTTC.

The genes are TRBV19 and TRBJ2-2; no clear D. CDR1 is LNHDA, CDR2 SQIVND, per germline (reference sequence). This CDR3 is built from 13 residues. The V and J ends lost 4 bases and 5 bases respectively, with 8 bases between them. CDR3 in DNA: TGTGCCAGTAGTACCGTCAGGACCGGGGAGCTGTTTTTT. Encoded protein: CASSTVRTGELFF.

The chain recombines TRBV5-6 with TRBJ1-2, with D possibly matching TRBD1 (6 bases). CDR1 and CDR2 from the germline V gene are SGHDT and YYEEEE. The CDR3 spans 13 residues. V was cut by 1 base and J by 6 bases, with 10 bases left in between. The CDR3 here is CASSLTGRDGYTF. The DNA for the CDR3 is TGTGCCAGCAGCTTGACAGGGCGGGATGGCTACACCTTC. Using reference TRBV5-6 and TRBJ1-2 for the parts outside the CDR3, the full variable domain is DAGVTQSPTHLIKTRGQQVTLRCSPKSGHDTVSWYQQALGQGPQFIFQYYEEEERQRGNFPDRFSGHQFPNYSSELNVNALLLGDSALYLCASSLTGRDGYTFGSGTRLTVV.

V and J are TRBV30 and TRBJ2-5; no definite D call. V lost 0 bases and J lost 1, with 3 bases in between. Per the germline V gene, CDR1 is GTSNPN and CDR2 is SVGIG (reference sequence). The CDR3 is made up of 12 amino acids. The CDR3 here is CAWSVSQETQYF. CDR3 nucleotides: TGTGCCTGGAGTGTGAGCCAAGAGACCCAGTACTTC. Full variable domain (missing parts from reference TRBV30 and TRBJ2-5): SQTIHQWPATLVQPVGSPLSLECTVEGTSNPNLYWYRQAAGRGLQLLFYSVGIGQISSEVPQNLSASRPQDRQFILSSKKLLLSDSGFYLCAWSVSQETQYFGPGTRLLVL.

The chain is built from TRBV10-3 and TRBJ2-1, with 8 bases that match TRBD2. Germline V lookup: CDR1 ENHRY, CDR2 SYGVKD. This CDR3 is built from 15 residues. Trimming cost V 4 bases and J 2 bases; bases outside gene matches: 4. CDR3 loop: CAISASGGTYNEQFF. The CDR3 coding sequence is TGTGCCATCAGTGCGAGCGGGGGAACCTACAATGAGCAGTTCTTC.

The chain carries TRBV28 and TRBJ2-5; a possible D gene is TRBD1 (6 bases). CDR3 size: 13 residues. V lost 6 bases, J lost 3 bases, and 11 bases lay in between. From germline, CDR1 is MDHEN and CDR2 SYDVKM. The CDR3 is CASSQAGEETQYF. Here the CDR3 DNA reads TGTGCCAGCAGCCAAGCAGGGGAAGAGACCCAGTACTTC.

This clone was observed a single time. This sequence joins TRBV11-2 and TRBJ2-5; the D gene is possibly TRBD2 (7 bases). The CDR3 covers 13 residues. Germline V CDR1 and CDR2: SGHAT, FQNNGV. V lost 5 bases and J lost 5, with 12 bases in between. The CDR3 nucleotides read TGTGCCAGCAGCCGGGGGGCCCGGGAGACCCAGTACTTC. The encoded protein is CASSRGARETQYF.

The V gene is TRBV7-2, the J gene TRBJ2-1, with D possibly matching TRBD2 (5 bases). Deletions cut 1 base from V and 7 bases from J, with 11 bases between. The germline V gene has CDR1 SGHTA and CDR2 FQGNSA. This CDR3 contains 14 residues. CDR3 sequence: CASSLDREGNEQFF. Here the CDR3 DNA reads TGTGCCAGCAGCTTAGACCGGGAAGGGAATGAGCAGTTCTTC.